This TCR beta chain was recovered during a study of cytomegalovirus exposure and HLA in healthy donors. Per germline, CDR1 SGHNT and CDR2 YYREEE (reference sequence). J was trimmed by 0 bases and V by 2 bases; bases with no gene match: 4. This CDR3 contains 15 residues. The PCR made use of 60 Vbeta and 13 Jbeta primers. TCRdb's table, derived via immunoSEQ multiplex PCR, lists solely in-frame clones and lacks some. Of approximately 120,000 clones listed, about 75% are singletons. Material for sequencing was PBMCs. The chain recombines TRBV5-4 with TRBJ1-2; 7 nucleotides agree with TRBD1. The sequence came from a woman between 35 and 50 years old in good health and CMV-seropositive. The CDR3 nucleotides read TGTGCCAGCAGCTTACAGGGGCCAACTAACTATGGCTACACCTTC. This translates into CASSLQGPTNYGYTF.